Following are 6 T cell receptor beta chains from one sample sequenced in a study of a mutant IDH1 vaccine in newly diagnosed glioma. The data were produced by immunoSEQ multiplex PCR, yet TCRdb's version contains in-frame clones alone and is incomplete. The table lists around 40,000 clones, over 80% of them singletons. These receptors have no known antigen. Time point here: week 11, during vaccination. It was 300 ug of mutant IDH1 20-mer peptide that made up each vaccine dose, given with topical imiquimod. The specimen was PBMCs, collected from a glioma patient whose treatment included an IDH1 peptide vaccine. These receptor sequences come from a man between 35 and 55 years old with glioma.

J is TRBJ1-4 and V is TRBV7-2; D not resolved. From germline, CDR1 is SGHTA and CDR2 FQGNSA. V was clipped by 11 bases and J by 0 bases, with 10 bases between them. The CDR3 has 13 amino acids. The CDR3, as DNA: TGTGCCGGACGCCAGGCAACTAATGAAAAACTGTTTTTT. Protein product: CAGRQATNEKLFF.

The J gene is TRBJ2-7, the V gene TRBV6-5; maybe TRBD2 (5 bases). Trimming cost V 5 bases and J 5 bases, with 16 bases left between them. Germline V gene data show CDR1 as MNHEY and CDR2 as SVGAGI. The CDR3 length is 14 residues. DNA of the CDR3: TGTGCCAGCAGTCCCACGAGGGTTAGGAACGAGCAGTACTTC. The encoded protein is CASSPTRVRNEQYF.

The rearrangement uses TRBV7-3 and TRBJ2-6; D is undetermined. Germline V gene data show CDR1 as SGHTA and CDR2 as FQGTGA. V gave up 3 bases and J gave up 0 bases, with 9 bases separating them. The CDR3 has 16 amino acids. Here the CDR3 DNA reads TGTGCCAGCAGCTTGGCAGGATCCTCTGGGGCCAACGTCCTGACTTTC. Its translation is CASSLAGSSGANVLTF.

The V gene is TRBV9, the J gene TRBJ2-1; 7 nucleotides match TRBD2. V shed 4 bases and J 7 bases; nucleotides not matched to a gene: 8. This CDR3 region has 14 residues. The germline V gene has CDR1 SGDLS and CDR2 YYNGEE. The DNA for the CDR3 is TGTGCCAGCAGCTTTGGGGGGGACTGGAATGAGCAGTTCTTC. It codes for CASSFGGDWNEQFF.

This rearrangement joins TRBV13 to TRBJ2-7; D perhaps matches TRBD2 (5 bases). Trimming cost V 5 bases and J 5 bases, with 19 bases left between them. This CDR3 is 15 amino acids long. Germline V gene data show CDR1 as PRHDT and CDR2 as FYEKMQ (reference sequence). For the CDR3, the DNA is TGTGCCAGCAGCCCGGCTTCAGCGGAGCTCGACGAGCAGTACTTC. As protein: CASSPASAELDEQYF. Using reference TRBV13 and TRBJ2-7 for the parts outside the CDR3, the full variable domain is AAGVIQSPRHLIKEKRETATLKCYPIPRHDTVYWYQQGPGQDPQFLISFYEKMQSDKGSIPDRFSAQQFSDYHSELNMSSLELGDSALYFCASSPASAELDEQYFGPGTRLTVT.

The V call is TRBV16, the J call TRBJ1-1; TRBD1 agrees at 7 bases. J was trimmed by 1 base and V by 4 bases; bases with no gene match: 9. This CDR3 spans 16 amino acids. Germline values: CDR1 KGHSY, CDR2 FQNENV. The CDR3 DNA reads TGTGCCAGCAGCCCAGACGGGACAGCCGAGAACACTGAAGCTTTCTTT. It codes for CASSPDGTAENTEAFF. Based on the CDR3 plus reference TRBV16 and TRBJ1-1, the full variable domain is GEEVAQTPKHLVRGEGQKAKLYCAPIKGHSYVFWYQQVLKNEFKFLISFQNENVFDETGMPKERFSAKCLPNSPCSLEIQATKLEDSAVYFCASSPDGTAENTEAFFGQGTRLTVV.